These 7 T cell receptor beta chains share one sample of origin, sequenced in a study of blood T cells in healthy people across ages. Through a sample-barcoded 5' primer and a J-beta primer mix, a second PCR was run for 7 to 11 cycles. Each CDR3 protein gets one entry after TCRdb re-called the 5' RACE reads with MiXCR. The sample has 800,000 or so distinct CDR3 sequences; 25% are singletons. These data were also reused for a study on T cells of mothers and their children.

The material sequenced was blood. The receptors stem from a boy under 18 in good health.

This clonotype was counted between two and nine times. The chain carries TRBV4-3 and TRBJ2-5, with D unclear. The J call may be in error: the DNA end matches TRBJ2-1 better. The CDR3 is 15 amino acids. Germline V gene data show CDR1 as LGHNA and CDR2 as YSLEER. The CDR3 sequence is CASSRRWAQENEQFF. The CDR3 DNA is TGCGCCAGCAGCCGCAGGTGGGCCCAAGAGAATGAGCAGTTCTTC.

The chain has TRBV30 and TRBJ1-2; D gene uncertain. The CDR3 consists of 14 residues. V lost 0 bases and J lost 3, with 11 bases in between. CDR1 and CDR2 from the germline V gene are GTSNPN and SVGIG (reference sequence). DNA for the CDR3: TGTGCCTGGAGTGTAGGATACACTCACTATGGCTACACCTTC. Protein sequence: CAWSVGYTHYGYTF.

This clonotype was observed a handful of times. J is TRBJ1-4 and V is TRBV9; maybe TRBD1 (5 bases). Germline values: CDR1 SGDLS, CDR2 YYNGEE. V was pared by 1 base and J by 3 bases, with 13 bases between. The CDR3 loop spans 16 amino acids. CDR3 amino acids: CASSVRGTPANEKLFF. The DNA of the CDR3 is TGTGCCAGCAGCGTAAGAGGGACTCCAGCTAATGAAAAACTGTTTTTT.

This CDR3 is CASSLSLGHDGYGYTF. The CDR3 DNA reads as TGTGCCAGCAGTTTATCTCTCGGTCATGATGGCTATGGCTACACCTTC. V and J are TRBV27 and TRBJ1-2; D is unclear. Trimming pared 0 bases from V and 4 bases from J, leaving 15 bases between. This CDR3 contains 16 residues. Germline lookup yields CDR1 MNHEY and CDR2 SMNVEV (reference sequence).

The chain recombines TRBV18 with TRBJ1-2; 11 positions agree with TRBD1. CDR3 size: 14 residues. V gave up 2 bases and J gave up 6 bases; unmatched junction bases: 2. Germline CDR1 is KGHSH and CDR2 is LQKENI. The CDR3 nucleotides read TGTGCCAGCTCACCAGAGGACAGGGGGCATGGCTACACCTTC. This sequence encodes CASSPEDRGHGYTF.

On this clonotype itself: Germline and junction disagree at one end, which may indicate a read error. The chain combines TRBV3-1 with TRBJ2-4; D is undetermined. Looked up from germline, CDR1 is LGHDT and CDR2 is YNNKEL (reference sequence). The length of the CDR3 is 13 residues. The DNA for the CDR3 is TGTGCCAGCAGCCAAGGGGCCAAAGACATTCAGTACTTC. It encodes CASSQGAKDIQYF. Full variable domain (missing parts from reference TRBV3-1 and TRBJ2-4): DTAVSQTPKYLVTQMGNDKSIKCEQNLGHDTMYWYKQDSKKFLKIMFSYNNKELIINETVPNRFSPKSPDKAHLNLHINSLELGDSAVYFCASSQGAKDIQYFGAGTRLSVL.

The table lists this clonotype with a few counts. The J gene is TRBJ2-5, the V gene TRBV20-1, with 14 bases lining up with TRBD2. Germline trimming cut 5 bases from V and 5 bases from J; bases unmatched to any gene: 4. This CDR3 has 14 residues. The V gene's germline CDR1 is DFQATT and CDR2 SNEGSKA (reference sequence). The CDR3: CSAAGTSGSETQYF. The CDR3 DNA sequence: TGCAGTGCTGCCGGGACTAGCGGGAGCGAGACCCAGTACTTC.